This TCR beta chain originates from a study of regulatory T cells in long-lasting Graves disease. Arm-PCR with iRepertoire HTBI primers amplified the CDR3 regions for these TCR beta libraries. TCRdb ran MiXCR on the multiplex PCR reads and lists one entry per CDR3 protein. This table has about 620,000 distinct CDR3 sequences, about 15% appearing once. Comments on this clonotype: The junction shows a germline mismatch at one end, possibly a read error.

Looked up from germline, CDR1 is MNHNS and CDR2 is SASEGT. The CDR3 contains 15 residues. Stated time point: newly diagnosed GD, antithyroid drugs for less than 3 months. There was RNA extracted from PBMCs, and the TCR library was made from it. This sample also appeared in a second study, on T cells in Graves' hyperthyroidism and ophthalmopathy.

The rearrangement uses TRBV6-1 and TRBJ1-2; perhaps TRBD1 as D (5 bases). This receptor was obtained from a woman aged 25 to 45 with Graves disease. The specimen comprised peripheral blood mononuclear cells (PBMCs), sampled at new diagnosis, from a patient treated with antithyroid drugs. CDR3 loop: CASISPSGTGYGHTF. For the CDR3, the DNA is TGTGCCAGCATCTCTCCGTCGGGGACCGGCTATGGCCACACCTTC.